This is a list of T cell receptor beta chains from one sample in a study of long-term antiretroviral therapy in people with HIV. Here immunoSEQ multiplex PCR was the method, and the copy in TCRdb shows in-frame clones only, minus some. The top ten hold 8.5% to 10% of the sample, which has roughly 17,000 clones, 91% seen once. The sample in question was unsorted PBMCs, obtained 3 years after starting antiretroviral therapy. These TCRs come from a man aged 45 to 65 with HIV. The CDR3 runs from the conserved cysteine through the conserved F or W. A D gene is named only where the DNA matches it firmly. Size values are once, few and many counts, or a class for expanded clones, and some rows have none.

NA	TRBJ2-2	NA	TRBV12-2	CASRSDSEAHPTGELFF	TGTGCAAGTCGCTCGGACAGTGAAGCCCACCCTACCGGGGAGCTGTTTTTT
NA	TRBJ1-1	once	TRBV4-3	CASSQETVLGPNTEAFF	TGCGCCAGCAGCCAAGAGACAGTTTTGGGTCCGAACACTGAAGCTTTCTTT
NA	TRBJ1-3	NA	TRBV7-2	CASSLERNTIYF	TGTGCCAGCAGCCTGGAGAGAAACACCATATATTTT
TRBD1	TRBJ1-1	NA	TRBV4-1	CASSQAEDRGIRNTEAFF	TGCGCCAGCAGCCAAGCAGAGGACAGGGGGATTCGGAACACTGAAGCTTTCTTT
NA	TRBJ1-2	NA	TRBV15	CATSSGGVGAGYTF	TGTGCCACCAGCAGTGGGGGGGTCGGGGCTGGCTACACCTTC
TRBD1	TRBJ2-2	NA	TRBV5-1	CASRAGTGTTGELFF	TGCGCCAGCAGGGCCGGGACAGGGACCACCGGGGAGCTGTTTTTT
TRBD1	TRBJ1-1	NA	TRBV9	CASSVRLTGAEAFF	TGTGCCAGCAGCGTCCGCCTGACAGGGGCTGAAGCTTTCTTT
TRBD1	TRBJ1-2	NA	TRBV6-5	CASSKDRYYGYTF	TGTGCCAGCAGTAAGGACAGGTACTATGGCTACACCTTC
NA	TRBJ1-5	NA	TRBV19	CASSIDRGQQPQHF	TGTGCCAGTAGTATAGACAGGGGACAACAGCCCCAGCATTTT
NA	TRBJ2-3	NA	TRBV5-6	CASSRNTDTQYF	TGTGCCAGCAGCCGAAACACAGATACGCAGTATTTT
TRBD2	TRBJ2-2	NA	TRBV10-2	CASSATSVNTGELFF	TGCGCCAGCAGTGCAACTAGCGTAAACACCGGGGAGCTGTTTTTT
NA	TRBJ2-7	NA	TRBV5-1	CASSLVGSSYEQYF	TGCGCCAGCAGCTTGGTAGGCAGCTCCTACGAGCAGTACTTC
TRBD2	TRBJ2-3	NA	TRBV7-7	CASSLGTSADTQYF	TGTGCCAGCAGCTTAGGGACTAGCGCAGATACGCAGTATTTT
NA	TRBJ1-5	NA	TRBV29-1	CSVTEGGGQPQHF	TGCAGCGTTACCGAGGGTGGCGGTCAGCCCCAGCATTTT
NA	TRBJ1-4	NA	TRBV6-1	CASSENNGGARGEKLFF	TGTGCCAGCAGTGAAAACAATGGAGGGGCGCGGGGAGAAAAACTGTTTTTT
TRBD1	TRBJ1-6	NA	TRBV6-5	CASSWDSGSPLHF	TGTGCCAGTTCTTGGGACAGCGGTTCACCCCTCCACTTT
NA	TRBJ1-3	NA	TRBV5-3	CAVRASGNTIYF	TGTGCCGTAAGGGCCTCTGGAAACACCATATATTTT
TRBD2	TRBJ2-1	NA	TRBV5-1	CASSLVAGGLDEQFF	TGCGCCAGCAGCTTGGTAGCGGGGGGATTGGATGAGCAGTTCTTC
NA	TRBJ2-5	NA	TRBV6-4	CASSGLEQETQYF	TGTGCCAGCAGTGGTTTGGAACAAGAGACCCAGTACTTC
NA	TRBJ1-2	NA	TRBV4-2	CASSQDRGIGYGYTF	TGTGCCAGCAGCCAAGATCGAGGGATAGGCTATGGCTACACCTTC
NA	TRBJ2-3	NA	TRBV6-6	CASSTLKGQTDTQYF	TGTGCCAGCAGCACCCTTAAAGGTCAGACAGATACGCAGTATTTT
NA	TRBJ2-7	NA	TRBV11-2	CASSSQGYEQYF	TGTGCCAGCAGCTCACAGGGTTACGAGCAGTACTTC
NA	TRBJ1-2	NA	TRBV9	CASSVEVTANYGYTF	TGTGCCAGCAGCGTAGAGGTCACCGCTAACTATGGCTACACCTTC
NA	TRBJ1-2	once	TRBV30	CAWSVGGGQWYTF	TGTGCCTGGAGTGTAGGCGGCGGACAGTGGTACACCTTC
TRBD1	TRBJ2-2	few	TRBV7-3	CASSLSRGLTGELFF	TGTGCCAGCAGCTTAAGCAGGGGGCTTACCGGGGAGCTGTTTTTT
NA	TRBJ1-5	NA	TRBV7-8	CASSAPGQPQHF	TGTGCCAGCAGCGCCCCCGGTCAGCCCCAGCATTTT
NA	TRBJ2-3	few	TRBV2	CASRQTDTQYF	TGTGCCAGCAGGCAGACAGATACGCAGTATTTT
TRBD1	TRBJ2-7	NA	TRBV5-1	CASSLGRDSPHELRYF	TGCGCCAGCAGCTTGGGACGGGACAGCCCTCACGAGTTACGGTACTTC
NA	TRBJ2-7	once	TRBV11-2	CASRLHPYEQYF	TGTGCCAGCAGGCTGCACCCCTACGAGCAGTACTTC
TRBD2	TRBJ2-7	NA	TRBV14	CASSQLPGLVFEQYF	TGTGCCAGCAGCCAACTACCGGGACTAGTATTCGAGCAGTACTTC
NA	TRBJ1-2	NA	TRBV6-1	CASRRGSNYGYTF	TGTGCCAGCAGGAGGGGGTCCAACTATGGCTACACCTTC
TRBD1	TRBJ1-6	NA	TRBV4-3	CASSQVPTGGEPLHF	TGCGCCAGCAGCCAAGTCCCGACAGGGGGGGAACCCCTCCACTTT
NA	TRBJ2-5	NA	TRBV2	CASSEEGELQETQYF	TGTGCCAGCAGTGAGGAGGGGGAACTCCAAGAGACCCAGTACTTC
NA	TRBJ2-7	NA	TRBV28	CASRTLNQEEYF	TGTGCCAGCAGAACCCTTAACCAGGAAGAGTACTTC
TRBD1	TRBJ2-7	once	TRBV12-5	CASGKGTGGKVYEQYF	TGTGCTAGTGGTAAAGGGACAGGGGGGAAAGTGTACGAGCAGTACTTC